This TCR beta chain was observed in a study of T cell changes during pregnancy in multiple sclerosis (dated by TCRdb to the late 2010s). Broadly, across the study: The study looked at changes in the T cell repertoire across pregnancy in women with multiple sclerosis.

Library creation used the immunoSEQ multiplex PCR assay. The clones in this table, taken by TCRdb from immuneACCESS, are in-frame only. Not every clone is retained; where verified, under half of the shortfall comes from an unresolved V gene, and the cause of the rest is unknown. For this sample the table gives over 65,000 clones, of which 91% were detected only once. The ten largest clones take up 2.5% of the sample. On this clone itself: Its antigen is currently not known. The input lacks base qualities; no much larger clone sits a single base away.

At the junction V is shortened by 7 bases and J by 6 bases; bases outside the gene matches: 10. Counted from cysteine to phenylalanine, this CDR3 has 15 amino acids. Only the CDR3 portion is preserved as DNA: 45 bases, with reading frame beginning at the first base. Sequences LNHDA (CDR1) and SQIVND (CDR2) are obtained from the germline V gene (reference sequence). The chain employs TRBV19 and TRBJ2-2, with 8 middle bases fitting TRBD2. This sample comprised peripheral blood, obtained in the first trimester of pregnancy. The TCR comes from a female donor with multiple sclerosis, enrolled in a pregnancy study. The CDR3 corresponds to CASIGRGLAAGELFF. The DNA is TGTGCCAGTATAGGGAGAGGACTAGCTGCCGGGGAGCTGTTTTTT.